Sequencing of this TCR beta chain was carried out in a study of T cell repertoires in cytomegalovirus infection. Study as a whole: CMV infection together with matching HLA type was indicated by public TCR beta signatures.

TCRdb recomputed calls from the reads with MiXCR, one row per CDR3 protein. The sample has hundreds of thousands of distinct CDR3 sequences, 20% to 25% seen once. Study-level points and caveats: Predominance within the ex vivo response was attributable to HLA-C-restricted CMV-specific TCR beta clonotypes. Based on cumulative public TCR beta family frequency, carriers of CMV plus the relevant HLA were identified.

This clonotype was seen many times. Its antigen is as yet unknown. V lost 4 bases and J lost 7; bases outside the gene matches: 6. The CDR3 totals 14 residues. Germline CDR1 is SGHNT and CDR2 is YENEEA. The clonotype was recovered from a human donor in good health (CMV status not recorded). Some clones in this sample may be carry-over from other donors' samples. Sequencing was done on a sample of CD8+ T cells from PBMCs. J is TRBJ2-2 and V is TRBV11-3, with 7 positions matching TRBD2. The CDR3 sequence is CASSSGGLGGELFF. The CDR3 region has the DNA TGTGCCAGCAGCTCCGGGGGGTTGGGCGGGGAGCTGTTTTTT.